Following are 24 T cell receptor beta chains from one sample sequenced in a study of blood T cell repertoires in COVID-19. This table comes from immunoSEQ multiplex PCR, and its TCRdb copy is limited to in-frame clones, with some not included. The sample lists roughly 84,000 clones, approximately 86% occurring once. Sequencing was performed on peripheral blood. These receptor sequences come from a man aged 80 or over with active or convalescent COVID-19.

J is TRBJ1-4 and V is TRBV19; 11 bases agree with TRBD1. The CDR3 sequence is 15 residues long. CDR1 is LNHDA and CDR2 is SQIVND in the germline V gene (reference sequence). V shed 6 bases, J shed 7 bases, and the junction held 7 bases outside the gene matches. CDR3 residues: CASSPQGTGGEKLFF. CDR3 coding DNA: TGTGCCAGTAGCCCCCAAGGGACAGGGGGTGAAAAACTGTTTTTT.

The chain uses TRBV6-2 or TRBV6-3 and TRBJ2-1; 8 bases match TRBD2. The CDR3 has 16 amino acids. V lost 6 bases and J lost 2; bases outside the gene matches: 9. The V gene's germline CDR1 is MNHEY and CDR2 SVGEGT. The CDR3 nucleotides are TGTGCCAGCAGCCCTTCGGGCGGGGGGCCCTACAATGAGCAGTTCTTC. Protein: CASSPSGGGPYNEQFF.

The chain recombines TRBV6-4 with TRBJ2-1, with D unresolved. CDR1 MRHNA and CDR2 SNTAGT come from the germline V gene. The CDR3 runs 14 residues. With 5 bases removed from V and 0 bases from J, the gap between germline ends came to 8 bases. DNA for the CDR3: TGTGCCAGCAGTCCCTCCGGCTCCTACAATGAGCAGTTCTTC. This translates into CASSPSGSYNEQFF.

The J gene is TRBJ2-5, the V gene TRBV30; 12 bases map to TRBD2. The V gene end was trimmed by 8 bases and the J gene end by 7 bases; junction bases not matched to a gene: 14. Germline CDR1 reads GTSNPN; CDR2 reads SVGIG (reference sequence). The CDR3 runs to 15 residues. The CDR3, as DNA: TGTGCCCAGGGACTAGCGGGCACCCATTCCGGGACCCAGTACTTC. Protein product: CAQGLAGTHSGTQYF.

The chain employs TRBV6-6 and TRBJ2-2; TRBD1 matches at 8 bases. After removal of 3 bases from V and 4 bases from J, the junction contained 7 bases not matched to a gene. The V gene's germline CDR1 is MNHNY and CDR2 SVGAGI (reference sequence). The CDR3 covers 16 residues. This CDR3 reads CASSYSGQAFTGELFF. CDR3 bases: TGTGCCAGCAGTTATTCGGGACAGGCGTTCACCGGGGAGCTGTTTTTT.

Only a few counts were recorded for this clone. The chain couples TRBV6-5 to TRBJ2-3, with 14 positions matching TRBD2. The length of the CDR3 is 14 residues. Germline CDR1 MNHEY, CDR2 SVGAGI. V dropped 9 bases and J dropped 11; count of bases not matched to a gene: 10. CDR3 sequence reads: CARGTSGSYLGQYF. The CDR3 DNA is TGTGCCAGGGGGACTAGCGGGAGTTATTTAGGGCAGTATTTT.

The chain carries TRBV6-5 and TRBJ1-1, with 7 nucleotides matching TRBD1. The V and J ends lost 5 bases and 4 bases, in that order; junction bases with no gene match: 7. CDR1 MNHEY and CDR2 SVGAGI come from the germline V gene. The CDR3 runs 14 residues. The CDR3 is CASSRQGAGTEAFF. CDR3 DNA sequence: TGTGCCAGCAGTCGACAGGGAGCGGGCACTGAAGCTTTCTTT.

This clone was recorded only once. The chain carries TRBV6-5 and TRBJ2-1; D possibly corresponds to TRBD2 (6 bases). The CDR3 loop spans 15 amino acids. Germline CDR1 MNHEY, CDR2 SVGAGI. V was pared by 5 bases and J by 9 bases, with 20 bases between. In nucleotides, the CDR3 is TGTGCCAGCAGTACCCGGGACTTAGGCGGAACTGAGCAGTTCTTC. It codes for CASSTRDLGGTEQFF.

The chain recombines TRBV4-1 with TRBJ1-4; D unclear. With 0 bases removed from V and 1 base from J, the gap between germline ends came to 9 bases. The CDR3 extends over 16 amino acids. The germline V gene has CDR1 MGHRA and CDR2 YSYEKL. CDR3 bases: TGCGCCAGCAGCCAAGAGGCAGCGGGAACTAATGAAAAACTGTTTTTT. Translation gives CASSQEAAGTNEKLFF.

The chain has TRBV6-5 and TRBJ2-5; weak D call: TRBD2 (7 bases). Germline CDR1 MNHEY, CDR2 SVGAGI. The CDR3 has 15 amino acids. V was pared by 6 bases and J by 2 bases, with 16 bases between. CDR3 nucleotides: TGTGCCAGCAGAACCCTCGGGGGGCCTCAAGAGACCCAGTACTTC. Encoded protein: CASRTLGGPQETQYF.

The chain recombines TRBV5-1 with TRBJ1-1; D possibly corresponds to TRBD1 (6 bases). The ends were cut back, 4 bases at V and 3 bases at J, with 16 bases in the middle. The CDR3 runs 15 residues. Germline CDR1 is SGHRS and CDR2 is YFSETQ. The CDR3, as DNA: TGCGCCAGCAGCAAGACAGGTCGAAAGGACACTGAAGCTTTCTTT. The encoded protein is CASSKTGRKDTEAFF.

The chain is built from TRBV2 and TRBJ1-1; D not resolved. V was clipped by 6 bases and J by 1 base, with 15 bases between them. The CDR3 runs 15 residues. Per the germline V gene, CDR1 is SNHLY and CDR2 is FYNNEI. The CDR3 DNA sequence: TGTGCCAGCAGCAGCGATCAGAACGGGAACACTGAAGCTTTCTTT. This sequence encodes CASSSDQNGNTEAFF.

The chain carries TRBV7-9 and TRBJ2-3; the match to TRBD1 covers 7 bases. CDR1 SEHNR and CDR2 FQNEAQ come from the germline V gene (reference sequence). The V and J ends lost 8 bases and 9 bases, in that order; junction bases with no gene match: 2. The CDR3 contains 10 residues. As DNA, the CDR3 is TGTGCCAGCCAGGGGGAAACGCAGTATTTT. Amino acids: CASQGETQYF.

The chain joins TRBV5-1 to TRBJ2-1, with D perhaps TRBD2 (5 bases). The CDR3 contains 13 residues. CDR1 SGHRS and CDR2 YFSETQ come from the germline V gene. The V end was cut by 4 bases, the J end by 9 bases, with 14 bases between. The CDR3 sequence: CASSASSGFEQFF. The CDR3 DNA reads TGCGCCAGCAGCGCCTCCTCGGGGTTTGAGCAGTTCTTC.

The rearrangement links TRBV28 to TRBJ1-2; D ambiguous. CDR1 is MDHEN and CDR2 is SYDVKM in the germline V gene. Trimming removed 5 bases at V and 8 bases at J, with 15 bases between. The CDR3 loop spans 13 amino acids. The CDR3 sequence is CASSRLTRGGYTF. The DNA of the CDR3 is TGTGCCAGCAGTCGGCTTACGCGGGGAGGCTACACCTTC.

On this clone: The same CDR3 can be traced to other DNA sequences in this sample. The CDR3 region is CASSQVRDTQYF. As DNA, the CDR3 is TGTGCCAGCAGCCAAGTGCGTGATACGCAGTATTTT. J is TRBJ2-3 and V is TRBV14, with D unclear. Germline lookup yields CDR1 SGHDN and CDR2 FVKESK. Trimming stripped 1 base from V and 6 bases from J, with 5 bases between. There are 12 residues in the CDR3.

This clone was recorded only once. The chain is built from TRBV12-3 or TRBV12-4 and TRBJ2-7; D perhaps matches TRBD2 (5 bases). The V gene lost 3 bases and the J gene lost 7 bases, with 13 bases spanning the gap. The CDR3 length is 13 residues. This CDR3 reads CASSLGRGVEQYV. In nucleotides, the CDR3 is TGTGCCAGCAGTTTGGGCCGGGGTGTGGAGCAGTACGTC.

The chain recombines TRBV19 with TRBJ2-5; a possible D gene is TRBD2 (6 bases). The V gene lost 5 bases and the J gene lost 5 bases, with 12 bases spanning the gap. Looked up from germline, CDR1 is LNHDA and CDR2 is SQIVND (reference sequence). CDR3 size: 13 residues. The CDR3 sequence: CASSETSVETQYF. CDR3 in DNA: TGTGCCAGTAGTGAGACTAGTGTTGAGACCCAGTACTTC.

V gene TRBV5-1 combines with J gene TRBJ1-4; tentatively, D is TRBD1 (5 bases). The CDR3 consists of 14 residues. Germline CDR1 and CDR2: SGHRS and YFSETQ. Trimming stripped 0 bases from V and 4 bases from J, with 7 bases between. In DNA, the CDR3 is TGCGCCAGCAGCTTGGGACAGCATAATGAAAAACTGTTTTTT. This encodes CASSLGQHNEKLFF.

V is TRBV28 and J is TRBJ2-3; D may be TRBD1 (7 bases). Germline V gives CDR1 MDHEN, CDR2 SYDVKM. Trimming took 5 bases from V and 6 from J, leaving 21 bases between them. CDR3 length equals 16 residues. The CDR3 DNA reads TGTGCCAGCAGTCCTGACAGGGTTGGGACTGGGGATACGCAGTATTTT. This sequence encodes CASSPDRVGTGDTQYF. Full variable domain (rest looked up from reference TRBV28 and TRBJ2-3): DVKVTQSSRYLVKRTGEKVFLECVQDMDHENMFWYRQDPGLGLRLIYFSYDVKMKEKGDIPEGYSVSREKKERFSLILESASTNQTSMYLCASSPDRVGTGDTQYFGPGTRLTVL.

The CDR3 DNA follows: TGTGCCAGCAGTTTAGCCGGGACAGACAATTCACCCCTCCACTTT. Its translation: CASSLAGTDNSPLHF. The chain is built from TRBV27 and TRBJ1-6; 7 nucleotides line up with TRBD1. The germline CDR1 and CDR2 sequences are MNHEY and SMNVEV (reference sequence). Germline trimming cut 2 bases from V and 7 bases from J; bases unmatched to any gene: 5. This CDR3 spans 15 amino acids.

A single count supports this clone. The chain employs TRBV7-2 and TRBJ2-1; 10 bases are a match to TRBD2. The CDR3 loop spans 15 amino acids. V lost 5 bases, J lost 7 bases, and 8 bases stayed unmatched. Germline V gene lookup returns CDR1 SGHTA and CDR2 FQGNSA. The CDR3 reads CASSLQGLARNEQFF. The CDR3 DNA reads TGTGCCAGCAGCCTGCAGGGACTAGCGCGGAATGAGCAGTTCTTC. The full variable domain, rest sourced from reference TRBV7-2 and TRBJ2-1, is GAGVSQSPSNKVTEKGKDVELRCDPISGHTALYWYRQSLGQGLEFLIYFQGNSAPDKSGLPSDRFSAERTGGSVSTLTIQRTQQEDSAVYLCASSLQGLARNEQFFGPGTRLTVL.

The chain employs TRBV11-1 and TRBJ1-2, with D perhaps matching TRBD1 (5 bases). The V gene lost 1 base and the J gene lost 10 bases, with 13 bases spanning the gap. Per germline, CDR1 SGHAT and CDR2 FQDESV (reference sequence). CDR3 length equals 13 residues. CDR3: CASSLETDLDYTF. DNA for the CDR3: TGTGCCAGCAGCTTAGAGACAGACCTGGACTACACCTTC. The entire variable domain, with the rest obtained from reference TRBV11-1 and TRBJ1-2, is as follows: EAEVAQSPRYKITEKSQAVAFWCDPISGHATLYWYRQILGQGPELLVQFQDESVVDDSQLPKDRFSAERLKGVDSTLKIQPAELGDSAMYLCASSLETDLDYTFGSGTRLTVV.

This sequence joins TRBV5-1 and TRBJ2-1; 13 nucleotides line up with TRBD2. Trimming cost V 7 bases and J 6 bases; bases outside gene matches: 7. The CDR3 is 15 residues long. Per germline, CDR1 SGHRS and CDR2 YFSETQ. The CDR3 sequence is CASGPGLAGVNEQFF. The CDR3 DNA reads as TGCGCCAGCGGACCCGGACTAGCGGGAGTCAATGAGCAGTTCTTC. The full variable domain, rest sourced from reference TRBV5-1 and TRBJ2-1, is KAGVTQTPRYLIKTRGQQVTLSCSPISGHRSVSWYQQTPGQGLQFLFEYFSETQRNKGNFPGRFSGRQFSNSRSEMNVSTLELGDSALYLCASGPGLAGVNEQFFGPGTRLTVL.